The T cell receptor beta chain described here comes from a study of T cell repertoires in cytomegalovirus infection. Study information: Public signatures in TCR beta pointed to CMV infection and matching HLA type.

The sample holds many counts of this clonotype. Its target is not known. One entry per CDR3 protein results from TCRdb running MiXCR on the reads. This table has around 230,000 distinct CDR3 sequences, 6.5% appearing once. Overall study results and limits: It was HLA-C-restricted CMV-specific TCR beta clonotypes that dominated the response ex vivo.

Looked up from germline, CDR1 is SEHNR and CDR2 is FQNEAQ (reference sequence). This CDR3 spans 16 amino acids. Trimming stripped 5 bases from V and 0 bases from J, with 16 bases between. The sequencing input was PBMCs. The TCR was taken from a human donor in good health (CMV status not recorded). Some clones in this sample may be carry-over from other donors' samples. This chain connects TRBV7-9 to TRBJ1-2; D not certain. The CDR3 DNA is TGTGCCAGCAGCATACACCGCCTGGGAGCTAACTATGGCTACACCTTC. This codes for CASSIHRLGANYGYTF.